The rows below give T cell receptor beta chains drawn from one sample of a study of a mutant IDH1 vaccine in newly diagnosed glioma. Libraries were prepared by immunoSEQ multiplex PCR; TCRdb keeps only in-frame clonotypes and omits some of them. Of approximately 50,000 clones listed, around 86% are singletons. No antigen has been identified for these receptors. The specimen was PBMCs, collected from a glioma patient whose treatment included an IDH1 peptide vaccine. These receptors were collected from a woman between 45 and 60 years old with glioma. The CDR3 runs from the conserved cysteine through the conserved F or W. The D gene is left open where the match is weak. Clone size is given for some rows only: seen once, a few or many times, or a class if the clone is expanded.

clone_size: NA; j_call: TRBJ1-1; v_call: TRBV6-4; d_call: NA; cdr3_nt: TGTGCCAGCAGCCGCGAGTTTACTACGAACACTGAAGCTTTCTTT; cdr3_aa: CASSREFTTNTEAFF
clone_size: NA; j_call: TRBJ1-2; v_call: TRBV5-1; d_call: TRBD1; cdr3_nt: TGCGCCAGCAGCCCGGGACAGGGCAGCTATGGCTACACCTTC; cdr3_aa: CASSPGQGSYGYTF
clone_size: NA; j_call: TRBJ1-4; v_call: TRBV18; d_call: TRBD1; cdr3_nt: TGTGCCAGCTCACCAGGACAGGGGGCTGAAAAACTGTTTTTT; cdr3_aa: CASSPGQGAEKLFF
clone_size: NA; j_call: TRBJ2-1; v_call: TRBV7-9; d_call: TRBD2; cdr3_nt: TGTGCCAGCAGGGCTAGCGGGGGGGTAGGTAATGAGCAGTTCTTC; cdr3_aa: CASRASGGVGNEQFF
clone_size: NA; j_call: TRBJ1-4; v_call: TRBV7-9; d_call: NA; cdr3_nt: TGTGCCAGCAGCTTCCACGCAACTAATGAAAAACTGTTTTTT; cdr3_aa: CASSFHATNEKLFF
clone_size: NA; j_call: TRBJ1-1; v_call: TRBV4-2; d_call: TRBD1; cdr3_nt: TGTGCCAGCAGCCAAGGACAGGGCACTGAAGCTTTCTTT; cdr3_aa: CASSQGQGTEAFF
clone_size: NA; j_call: TRBJ1-3; v_call: TRBV5-6; d_call: NA; cdr3_nt: TGTGCCAGCAGCCGGACGTACCTGGTTGGAAACACCATATATTTT; cdr3_aa: CASSRTYLVGNTIYF
clone_size: NA; j_call: TRBJ2-6; v_call: TRBV19; d_call: NA; cdr3_nt: TGTGCCAGTAGTATAGCCCGATTTTCCAGGACTGGGGCCAACGTCCTGACTTTC; cdr3_aa: CASSIARFSRTGANVLTF
clone_size: NA; j_call: TRBJ2-4; v_call: TRBV6-5; d_call: NA; cdr3_nt: TGTGCCAGCAGAGGACAGGCGGGGGCCAAAAACATTCAGTACTTC; cdr3_aa: CASRGQAGAKNIQYF
clone_size: NA; j_call: TRBJ2-2; v_call: TRBV5-6; d_call: NA; cdr3_nt: TGTGCCAGCAGCTTCCTAGGACAGGGAGGGACCGGGGAGCTGTTTTTT; cdr3_aa: CASSFLGQGGTGELFF
clone_size: NA; j_call: TRBJ2-1; v_call: TRBV7-9; d_call: TRBD2; cdr3_nt: TGTGCCAGCAGCCGGGGACTAGCGGGAAATGAGCAGTTCTTC; cdr3_aa: CASSRGLAGNEQFF
clone_size: once; j_call: TRBJ2-1; v_call: TRBV5-4; d_call: TRBD2; cdr3_nt: TGTGCCAGCAGCTTGCGACGGGGGAGGGTAGATGAGCAGTTCTTC; cdr3_aa: CASSLRRGRVDEQFF
clone_size: NA; j_call: TRBJ1-5; v_call: TRBV6-1; d_call: NA; cdr3_nt: TGTGCCAGCAGTGAAAGAGCGAAAGGGCAGCCCCAGCATTTT; cdr3_aa: CASSERAKGQPQHF
clone_size: NA; j_call: TRBJ2-3; v_call: TRBV11-3; d_call: NA; cdr3_nt: TGTGCCAGCAGCTTCAGCGGTGGGGCGGATACGCAGTATTTT; cdr3_aa: CASSFSGGADTQYF
clone_size: NA; j_call: TRBJ2-7; v_call: TRBV5-4; d_call: NA; cdr3_nt: TGTGCCAGCAGCTTAAGGGGGTTTTACGAGCAGTACTTC; cdr3_aa: CASSLRGFYEQYF
clone_size: NA; j_call: TRBJ2-3; v_call: TRBV27; d_call: NA; cdr3_nt: TGTGCCAGCAAGCGCGTCAGCACAGATACGCAGTATTTT; cdr3_aa: CASKRVSTDTQYF
clone_size: NA; j_call: TRBJ2-3; v_call: TRBV5-1; d_call: TRBD2; cdr3_nt: TGCGCCAGCAGCTCCGGACTAGCGGGGTCAGATACGCAGTATTTT; cdr3_aa: CASSSGLAGSDTQYF
clone_size: NA; j_call: TRBJ1-1; v_call: TRBV2; d_call: NA; cdr3_nt: TGTGCCGGATCCAGGGTTGGGAACACTGAAGCTTTCTTT; cdr3_aa: CAGSRVGNTEAFF
clone_size: once; j_call: TRBJ1-1; v_call: TRBV9; d_call: NA; cdr3_nt: TGTGCCAGCAGCGTAGGAGGGGCGCACAACACTGAAGCTTTCTTT; cdr3_aa: CASSVGGAHNTEAFF
clone_size: NA; j_call: TRBJ1-4; v_call: TRBV25-1; d_call: NA; cdr3_nt: TGTGCCAGCAGGGTGGGCGCCGATGAAAAACTGTTTTTT; cdr3_aa: CASRVGADEKLFF
clone_size: NA; j_call: TRBJ1-4; v_call: TRBV7-9; d_call: NA; cdr3_nt: TGTGCCAGCAGCGGGGAGCTTGGAGAAAAACTGTTTTTT; cdr3_aa: CASSGELGEKLFF
clone_size: NA; j_call: TRBJ1-1; v_call: TRBV7-9; d_call: TRBD1; cdr3_nt: TGTGCCAGCAGTATAGGACAGGGGACTTTCGCGAACACTGAAGCTTTCTTT; cdr3_aa: CASSIGQGTFANTEAFF
clone_size: NA; j_call: TRBJ1-5; v_call: TRBV7-2; d_call: NA; cdr3_nt: TGTGCCAGCAGCTTATTTGGGCGGGGCAATCAGCCCCAGCATTTT; cdr3_aa: CASSLFGRGNQPQHF
clone_size: NA; j_call: TRBJ1-1; v_call: TRBV27; d_call: TRBD1; cdr3_nt: TGTGCCAGCAGCTTTCCCGGGACAGGGGGCCTGAACACTGAAGCTTTCTTT; cdr3_aa: CASSFPGTGGLNTEAFF
clone_size: NA; j_call: TRBJ1-5; v_call: TRBV28; d_call: NA; cdr3_nt: TGTGCCAGCAGTTTCGTGGGGGGTCAGCCCCAGCATTTT; cdr3_aa: CASSFVGGQPQHF
clone_size: NA; j_call: TRBJ1-2; v_call: TRBV9; d_call: TRBD1; cdr3_nt: TGTGCCAGCAGCGTAGCTCCAACTCGGGGACAGGGGGCCAGGGATGGCTACACCTTC; cdr3_aa: CASSVAPTRGQGARDGYTF
clone_size: once; j_call: TRBJ1-2; v_call: TRBV19; d_call: NA; cdr3_nt: TGTGCCAGTAGTATAGGATACGGCGCAGACTATGGCTACACCTTC; cdr3_aa: CASSIGYGADYGYTF
clone_size: NA; j_call: TRBJ2-4; v_call: TRBV4-1; d_call: TRBD1; cdr3_nt: TGCGCCAGCAGCCAAGTACTGCACAGGGGGCAAAACATTCAGTACTTC; cdr3_aa: CASSQVLHRGQNIQYF
clone_size: few; j_call: TRBJ2-3; v_call: TRBV9; d_call: NA; cdr3_nt: TGTGCCAGCAGCGGTGGGACGGCCGGACTCACAGATACGCAGTATTTT; cdr3_aa: CASSGGTAGLTDTQYF
clone_size: NA; j_call: TRBJ1-2; v_call: TRBV19; d_call: NA; cdr3_nt: TGTGCCAGTAGTGCTCGGAGCTATGGCTACACCTTC; cdr3_aa: CASSARSYGYTF
clone_size: NA; j_call: TRBJ2-7; v_call: TRBV28; d_call: TRBD1; cdr3_nt: TGTGCCAGCACCCCTTCTGCCGTCCAGGGGGAAGTGCAGTACTTC; cdr3_aa: CASTPSAVQGEVQYF
clone_size: NA; j_call: TRBJ1-1; v_call: TRBV6-1; d_call: NA; cdr3_nt: TGTGCCAGCAGGAAAGAATCCGGGGATACTGAAGCTTTCTTT; cdr3_aa: CASRKESGDTEAFF
clone_size: NA; j_call: TRBJ2-7; v_call: TRBV7-9; d_call: TRBD2; cdr3_nt: TGTGCCAGCACCCTCGGGACTAGCGGGGGAGGCGAGCAGTACTTC; cdr3_aa: CASTLGTSGGGEQYF
clone_size: NA; j_call: TRBJ2-7; v_call: TRBV5-1; d_call: TRBD2; cdr3_nt: TGCGCCAGCAGCTTGTCGACTAGCGGGGGAGTCGCCTACGAGCAGTACTTC; cdr3_aa: CASSLSTSGGVAYEQYF
clone_size: NA; j_call: TRBJ1-5; v_call: TRBV2; d_call: NA; cdr3_nt: TGTGCCAGCAGTGAGGCGGGAGGGGGCAATCAGCCCCAGCATTTT; cdr3_aa: CASSEAGGGNQPQHF
clone_size: NA; j_call: TRBJ2-7; v_call: TRBV10-2; d_call: NA; cdr3_nt: TGCGCCAGCCCGCGAGCATGTCCTGGCGAGCAGTACTTC; cdr3_aa: CASPRACPGEQYF
clone_size: NA; j_call: TRBJ2-7; v_call: TRBV5-4; d_call: NA; cdr3_nt: TGTGCCAGCAGCTTGCAGCACTACGAGCAGTACTTC; cdr3_aa: CASSLQHYEQYF
clone_size: NA; j_call: TRBJ1-4; v_call: TRBV7-9; d_call: NA; cdr3_nt: TGTGCCAGCAGCTTAGCGGGCGCGGAAAAACTGTTTTTT; cdr3_aa: CASSLAGAEKLFF
clone_size: NA; j_call: TRBJ2-7; v_call: TRBV4-3; d_call: TRBD2; cdr3_nt: TGCGCCAGCAGCCAAGGGGGACTAGGGTACGAGCAGTACTTC; cdr3_aa: CASSQGGLGYEQYF
clone_size: once; j_call: TRBJ1-2; v_call: TRBV30; d_call: NA; cdr3_nt: TGTGCCTGGACAGGCGGACAGAAGAACTATGGCTACACCTTC; cdr3_aa: CAWTGGQKNYGYTF
clone_size: NA; j_call: TRBJ1-2; v_call: TRBV7-2; d_call: NA; cdr3_nt: TGTGCCAGCAGCTTAGGGTCTACGGGATATGGCTACACCTTC; cdr3_aa: CASSLGSTGYGYTF
clone_size: few; j_call: TRBJ1-5; v_call: TRBV19; d_call: TRBD1; cdr3_nt: TGTGCCAGTAGTACGACAGGGGGCGGACAGCCCCAGCATTTT; cdr3_aa: CASSTTGGGQPQHF
clone_size: NA; j_call: TRBJ1-6; v_call: TRBV27; d_call: NA; cdr3_nt: TGTGCCAGCAGTTTGCTGATTGGGAATTCACCCCTCCACTTT; cdr3_aa: CASSLLIGNSPLHF
clone_size: NA; j_call: TRBJ2-7; v_call: TRBV27; d_call: NA; cdr3_nt: TGTGCCAGCAGTTGGCGGACTACCTACGAGCAGTACTTC; cdr3_aa: CASSWRTTYEQYF
clone_size: once; j_call: TRBJ2-7; v_call: TRBV5-1; d_call: NA; cdr3_nt: TGCGCCAGCAGCTTGAACAGACAGGACTCCTACGAGCAGTACTTC; cdr3_aa: CASSLNRQDSYEQYF
clone_size: NA; j_call: TRBJ2-3; v_call: TRBV9; d_call: NA; cdr3_nt: TGTGCCAGTGTCCCTAGCAGGTCCCTCACAGATACGCAGTATTTT; cdr3_aa: CASVPSRSLTDTQYF
clone_size: once; j_call: TRBJ1-3; v_call: TRBV6-1; d_call: NA; cdr3_nt: TGTGCCATCCGACAGGAACTAGCAAACACCATATATTTT; cdr3_aa: CAIRQELANTIYF
clone_size: NA; j_call: TRBJ2-7; v_call: TRBV28; d_call: TRBD1; cdr3_nt: TGTGCCAGCAGTCGACAGGGGAGGCACGAGCAGTACTTC; cdr3_aa: CASSRQGRHEQYF
clone_size: NA; j_call: TRBJ2-1; v_call: TRBV29-1; d_call: NA; cdr3_nt: TGCAGCGTTGAGGGTTTGCGACCCTCAGCAGGGGGGAGATACAATGAGCAGTTCTTC; cdr3_aa: CSVEGLRPSAGGRYNEQFF
clone_size: few; j_call: TRBJ1-1; v_call: TRBV7-9; d_call: NA; cdr3_nt: TGTGCCAGCAGCTTCATTGTTACGACAATGAACACTGAAGCTTTCTTT; cdr3_aa: CASSFIVTTMNTEAFF
clone_size: NA; j_call: TRBJ1-4; v_call: TRBV19; d_call: NA; cdr3_nt: TGTGCCTCGGGGCAGGGTCTAGAAAAACTGTTTTTT; cdr3_aa: CASGQGLEKLFF
clone_size: once; j_call: TRBJ2-7; v_call: TRBV5-1; d_call: TRBD2; cdr3_nt: TGCGCCAGCAGCTTGGCTGCTAGCGGGGGGGGCGAGCAGTACTTC; cdr3_aa: CASSLAASGGGEQYF
clone_size: NA; j_call: TRBJ2-7; v_call: TRBV4-2; d_call: TRBD2; cdr3_nt: TGTGCCAGCAGCCAAGGGACGGGGGGTCGGGAGCAGTACTTC; cdr3_aa: CASSQGTGGREQYF
clone_size: NA; j_call: TRBJ1-2; v_call: TRBV5-4; d_call: NA; cdr3_nt: TGTGCCAGCAGCTTGAGGACAGTAACCTATGGCTACACCTTC; cdr3_aa: CASSLRTVTYGYTF
clone_size: few; j_call: TRBJ1-1; v_call: TRBV5-6; d_call: NA; cdr3_nt: TGTGCCAGCAGTTTGGGGCAGGGTTTGACTAACACTGAAGCTTTCTTT; cdr3_aa: CASSLGQGLTNTEAFF
clone_size: NA; j_call: TRBJ2-7; v_call: TRBV27; d_call: NA; cdr3_nt: TGTGCCAGCAGTCGATTAGTTGGGGGCCCACCCTCCTACGAGCAGTACTTC; cdr3_aa: CASSRLVGGPPSYEQYF
clone_size: NA; j_call: TRBJ2-5; v_call: TRBV5-1; d_call: TRBD1; cdr3_nt: TGCGCCAGCAGCTTTGGGACAGGCAAAGAGACCCAGTACTTC; cdr3_aa: CASSFGTGKETQYF
clone_size: NA; j_call: TRBJ2-3; v_call: TRBV5-1; d_call: NA; cdr3_nt: TGCGCCAGCAGCCCGGGACGGAGCACAGATACGCAGTATTTT; cdr3_aa: CASSPGRSTDTQYF
clone_size: NA; j_call: TRBJ1-4; v_call: TRBV7-9; d_call: TRBD1; cdr3_nt: TGTGCCAGCTCCCGGGGCACAGGGGGCTTTGAAAAACTGTTTTTT; cdr3_aa: CASSRGTGGFEKLFF
clone_size: NA; j_call: TRBJ1-5; v_call: TRBV18; d_call: NA; cdr3_nt: TGTGCCAGCTCACCACCAGGGACTAGCAATCAGCCCCAGCATTTT; cdr3_aa: CASSPPGTSNQPQHF